These T cell receptor beta chains were read from a single sample in a study of blood T cell repertoires in COVID-19. Clones were read by immunoSEQ multiplex PCR, and TCRdb kept only the in-frame ones, dropping some. This sample has roughly 250,000 clones, with around 83% found just once. The specimen sequenced was peripheral blood. The receptors were sampled from a man in his forties with active or convalescent COVID-19. Each CDR3 is given with its conserved first and last residue.

TRBV6-4	TRBJ2-2	CASTPGQDYTGELFF
TRBV2	TRBJ1-2	CASSQTGDGYTF
TRBV7-9	TRBJ1-2	CASSLGGIGYTF
TRBV11-2	TRBJ2-3	CASSSGLAGTDTQYF
TRBV5-1	TRBJ2-2	CASNSEPPNTGELFF
TRBV18	TRBJ1-1	CASSRDRSGSEAFF
TRBV6-1	TRBJ1-4	CASSEVVGQGREKLFF
TRBV30	TRBJ2-5	CAWSYNQETQYF
TRBV5-5	TRBJ1-2	CASGGQPNYGYTF
TRBV5-1	TRBJ1-1	CASSLSSGGTEAFF
TRBV15	TRBJ1-5	CATSPSGGNQPQHF
TRBV14	TRBJ1-2	CASSQVSTGGRYGYTF
TRBV11-2	TRBJ1-1	CASSPLSREAFF
TRBV12-3/TRBV12-4	TRBJ1-2	CASSDSRGNGYTF
TRBV18	TRBJ2-1	CASSNSQGDEQFF
TRBV6-5	TRBJ2-3	CASSYRQTETDTQYF
TRBV7-8	TRBJ1-3	CASSRYNSGNTIYF
TRBV21-1	TRBJ2-1	CASSLSRLVIGEQFF
TRBV5-8	TRBJ1-3	CASSLWQGSGNTIYF
TRBV4-1	TRBJ1-2	CASSQEVQGQGYYGYTF
TRBV20-1	TRBJ2-5	CSASAQRGQETQYF
TRBV11-2	TRBJ2-1	CASSPTSGTSKYNEQFF
TRBV20-1	TRBJ2-4	CRAGGLGIQYF
TRBV30	TRBJ1-3	CAWRGAGGNTIYF
TRBV5-4	TRBJ1-2	CASSPDRGGGYTF
TRBV7-2	TRBJ2-5	CASSLAGGAVVETQYF
TRBV3-1/TRBV3-2	TRBJ2-7	CASSPGLAGELYEQYF
TRBV29-1	TRBJ2-7	CSAQDGSSYEQYF
TRBV18	TRBJ1-6	CASSPRDIGESLHF
TRBV15	TRBJ1-2	CATTDKTGGRGYTF
TRBV28	TRBJ1-1	CASSPRTGGLYTEAFF
TRBV5-1	TRBJ1-1	CASSIAGGYTEAFF
TRBV30	TRBJ1-3	CAWSPGSSGNTIYF
TRBV18	TRBJ2-3	CASSPDRNTDTQYF
TRBV5-1	TRBJ2-3	CASRPLPSGGRTDTQYF
TRBV18	TRBJ1-1	CASSSDREGRAFF
TRBV6-1	TRBJ2-7	CASSEVYGTVPNEQYF
TRBV30	TRBJ1-5	CAWSTDTGTQPQHF
TRBV9	TRBJ2-7	CASSPRTTFPYEQYF
TRBV27	TRBJ2-7	CASSWTGFYSKGEQYF
TRBV4-2	TRBJ2-6	CASSQDPQGFGANVLTF
TRBV4-3	TRBJ2-3	CASSQGGTGGDTQYF
TRBV7-2	TRBJ2-1	CASSPPSGGRDEQFF
TRBV4-2	TRBJ1-5	CASSQDLRYSNQPQHF
TRBV27	TRBJ2-7	CASSFARKATQQYF
TRBV6-1	TRBJ2-2	CASSEGSGRVGTGDTGELFF
TRBV6-5	TRBJ1-2	CASSYSRAGGGYTF
TRBV19	TRBJ1-1	CASSQLQGSYAEAFF
TRBV9	TRBJ1-5	CASSSGRGSQPQHF
TRBV10-1	TRBJ2-3	CASSLTGVRGDTQYF
TRBV6-6	TRBJ1-1	CASSGQGLSEAFF
TRBV6-5	TRBJ2-3	CASRRSGRAADTQYF
TRBV30	TRBJ2-2	CAWTNEIGELFF
TRBV6-6	TRBJ2-7	CASSPRGTGDYEQYF